The text below deals with one T cell receptor beta chain. There is no known antigen for this receptor. Within one base of it there is no much larger clone, and no base qualities were kept. CD8 naive samples were obtained by positive selection for CCR7 among CD45RO-negative cells, yielding a CD45RA+CCR7+ population from which TemRA cells were excluded. Donors were healthy HIV-negative adults with no recently reported acute infections or vaccinations. Every donor was a Caucasian adult living in Nashville, Tennessee, USA. After blood collection by leukapheresis, PBMCs were isolated using Ficoll-Histopaque density gradient centrifugation and then cryopreserved in the vapor phase of liquid nitrogen. Analytical flow cytometry was used to check the purity and quantity of each magnetically sorted T cell population. Each sorted fraction had its genomic DNA isolated and then quantified by UV absorbance on a Nanodrop 2000c.

From a lookup of the germline V gene, CDR1 and CDR2 are SGHNT and YENEEA. CDR3 length: 17 amino acids, cysteine to phenylalanine. The entry retains the CDR3 DNA only, 51 bases that are in frame from base 1. V is cut back by 5 bases and J by 8 bases, with 17 bases in the junction unmatched. The sample belongs to a study of shared clonotypes between healthy human individuals (TCRdb year 2020). Regarding the complete study: The cohort comprised a couple of women and a few men aged 18 to 49 years. Leukapheresis yielded between about 0.94 and 10 billion PBMCs per donor. To estimate repertoire size and how much clonotype sharing occurs between individuals, the study deeply sequenced the blood TCR repertoires of about five healthy adults. Libraries were prepared and TCR repertoires were sequenced by different laboratories using diverse techniques, in order to increase sequencing depth and limit assay-specific biases. For each donor, three plates each were used for CD4 naive and CD4 memory, two plates were used for CD8 naive, and one plate was used for CD8 memory.

TCR CDR3 regions were amplified from genomic DNA by multiplex PCR using the deep immunoSEQ assay. For each cell subset, the extracted genomic DNA was distributed evenly across all wells of several immunoSEQ 96-well plates, and each plate served as one replicate. For sorted subsets, around 200 ng genomic DNA, equal to 30,000 or so T cell genomes, was loaded into each replicate PCR. Purified libraries were measured with a Qubit 3.0 fluorometer, size-checked on a Bioanalyzer 2100, and measured again with the KAPA Library Quantification kit. Every immunoSEQ 96-well plate was sequenced on a separate single-read 150-cycle Illumina NextSeq 550 flow cell. Under the source paper's analysis protocol: Because the immunoSEQ output held only junctional sequences and lacked quality scores, the filtering could not match the filtering applied to full-length reads. To assign V/J genes and CDR3, sequences were annotated against IMGT germline references using PyIR, a Python wrapper for IgBLAST v1.9. Any read was removed if the V/J assignment was weak (E-value above 1e-6), the CDR3 was missing, or the read contained stop codons, out-of-frame junctions, or ambiguous translated residues. A V3J clonotype was defined by an identical inferred V gene, J gene, and CDR3 amino acid sequence. Percentage overlap between repertoires was computed as shared unique clonotypes divided by the size of the smaller repertoire. RTK rarefaction, the Chao1 estimator, and Recon v2.1 estimates of unobserved clonotypes were used to assess repertoire richness. For all TCRbeta clonotypes obtained by the gDNA method from four donors, generation probabilities were computed with OLGA. TCRdb retrieved this table from immuneACCESS and kept in-frame rearrangements only. Not all clones are present; in checked studies, unresolved V genes account for under half, and no reason is known for the remainder. V and J calls and clone size come straight from that table; D and trimming were deduced from the DNA. In this sample the table shows approximately 1.9 million clones, about 93% of which occur a single time. The top ten clones comprise more than 1.5% of the sample.

Summary of the overall study and its limitations: Around 5.4% of naive CD4, 3.5% of naive CD8, approximately 2% of memory CD4, and less than 0.45% of memory CD8 clonotypes were shared across a few donors. Incomplete sequencing was indicated by rarefaction of sorted-subset datasets, despite the large sequencing depth. Pairwise subsampling led to the expectation that sequencing depth would affect the degree of clonotype sharing among donors. Higher generation probabilities were observed for clonotypes shared by all four sorted-subset donors than for non-shared clonotypes. Naive subsets generally had larger estimated clonotype richness than memory subsets. Because the study included a small number of donors, the genetic and exposure-history diversity represented was limited. Sampling was limited to blood, and TCR repertoires in tissue likely differ from TCR repertoires in blood.

The source is a man aged 18 to 30 in good health. Some clones in this sample may be carry-over from other donors' samples. The sample comprised naive CD8+ T cells from PBMCs. The cell subset or site tag for this specimen amounts to: CD45RA+CCR7+. The sequence is built from TRBV11-3 and TRBJ2-1, with TRBD2 matching 8 junction bases. The DNA sequence is as follows: TGTGCCAGCAGCCCCCTTCCTTTGAGCGGGAGTATCGATGAGCAGTTCTTC. This yields the protein CASSPLPLSGSIDEQFF.